This is a list of T cell receptor beta chains from one sample in a study of T cell responses to AZD1222 COVID-19 vaccine. Libraries were prepared by immunoSEQ multiplex PCR; TCRdb keeps only in-frame clonotypes and omits some of them. This sample carries about 73,000 clones, around 88% of them seen once, and the ten largest clones take roughly a fifth. The sequenced sample was peripheral blood, obtained on day 0 of AZD1222 vaccination. The receptors were gathered from an adult in good health. CDR3s include the opening cysteine and the closing phenylalanine or tryptophan. A D gene is named only where the DNA matches it firmly. Only part of the rows carry a size: once, few, many, or a class if the clone is expanded.

abundance	v_gene	d_gene	j_gene	CDR3nt	CDR3aa
NA	TRBV28	NA	TRBJ2-7	TGTGCCAGCAGTTCCGGGGCTCCCTACGAGCAGTACTTC	CASSSGAPYEQYF
once	TRBV24-1	TRBD2	TRBJ2-3	TGTGCCACCAGTGATATTCGGACTAGCGGGAGTTGGGATACGCAGTATTTT	CATSDIRTSGSWDTQYF
NA	TRBV21-1	NA	TRBJ1-2	TGTGCCAGCAGCTCTAACGGGGTTCCCTATGGCTACACCTTC	CASSSNGVPYGYTF
few	TRBV2	NA	TRBJ1-1	TGTGCCAGCAGTGAAGGTAGCGGGGGCACTGAAGCTTTCTTT	CASSEGSGGTEAFF
NA	TRBV7-9	NA	TRBJ1-1	TGTGCCAGCAGTTCCACAGGGAAGACTGAAGCTTTCTTT	CASSSTGKTEAFF
NA	TRBV7-8	TRBD2	TRBJ2-5	TGTGCCAGCAGCTTAGGACGGACTAGCGGGGGTCAAGAGACCCAGTACTTC	CASSLGRTSGGQETQYF
NA	TRBV28	TRBD1	TRBJ1-2	TGTGCCAGCAATCCTAACCCGGGACAGATATATGGCTACACCTTC	CASNPNPGQIYGYTF
NA	TRBV20-1	NA	TRBJ1-6	TGCAGTGCTCGTGACAGCCACGGGGCACCCCTCCACTTT	CSARDSHGAPLHF
NA	TRBV6-4	NA	TRBJ2-3	TGTGCCAGCAGGGTTCTTGCTAGCACAGATACGCAGTATTTT	CASRVLASTDTQYF
NA	TRBV30	TRBD2	TRBJ2-1	TGTGCCTGGACTATGATCGCGGGAGGCGAGCAGTTCTTC	CAWTMIAGGEQFF
NA	TRBV5-1	TRBD1	TRBJ2-7	TGCGCCAGCAGCCCTGACCCGGGACAGATCTACGAGCAGTACTTC	CASSPDPGQIYEQYF
once	TRBV5-1	NA	TRBJ1-2	TGCGCCAGCAGCTTGGCCGATCGATCGGGGGCTGTTGTAGGAGGCTACACCTTC	CASSLADRSGAVVGGYTF
NA	TRBV18	NA	TRBJ1-5	TGTGCCAGCTCACGGGAGGTCAATCAGCCCCAGCATTTT	CASSREVNQPQHF
few	TRBV7-3	NA	TRBJ1-2	TGTGCCAGCAGCTTAGGCCAACTCCTAGGCTACACCTTC	CASSLGQLLGYTF
NA	TRBV27	TRBD2	TRBJ2-7	TGTGCCAGCAGTCCCTCTAGCGGGGGTTTTTCCCACGAGCAGTACTTC	CASSPSSGGFSHEQYF
NA	TRBV6-6	NA	TRBJ2-7	TGTGCCAGCAGTCGCCCGATTACAGGAGGGGCCAGCGCCGAGCAGTACTTC	CASSRPITGGASAEQYF
NA	TRBV4-2	TRBD2	TRBJ2-2	TGTGCCAGCAGCCAAGCGACTAGCGGGGGGTTCGCGAACACCGGGGAGCTGTTTTTT	CASSQATSGGFANTGELFF
NA	TRBV11-2	NA	TRBJ2-1	TGTGCCAGCGGACTAAGACAAAACAGGGATGAGCAGTTCTTC	CASGLRQNRDEQFF
NA	TRBV9	NA	TRBJ1-1	TGTGCCAGCAGCGTAGGTTTGATTTCGAACACTGAAGCTTTCTTT	CASSVGLISNTEAFF
NA	TRBV5-1	NA	TRBJ1-2	TGCGCCAGCAGCTTGGATTTGGGGGACTATGGCTACACCTTC	CASSLDLGDYGYTF
NA	TRBV13	NA	TRBJ2-3	TGTGCCAGCAGCTTAGGTCTAGCCCTTAGCACAGATACGCAGTATTTT	CASSLGLALSTDTQYF
once	TRBV7-2	NA	TRBJ2-3	TGTGCCAGCAGCCCAAGCCGAAGCACAGATACGCAGTATTTT	CASSPSRSTDTQYF
NA	TRBV9	NA	TRBJ2-2	TGTGCCAGCAGCGTAGGTACCCCCGGGGAGCTGTTTTTT	CASSVGTPGELFF
NA	TRBV7-2	TRBD1	TRBJ2-7	TGTGCCAGCAGCTTAGGGGGACAGCCCTACGAGCAGTACTTC	CASSLGGQPYEQYF
NA	TRBV6-1	NA	TRBJ2-5	TGTGCCAGCAGTGAAGCGCAGGCGGGTGGGGAGACCCAGTACTTC	CASSEAQAGGETQYF
NA	TRBV6-4	NA	TRBJ2-1	TGTGCCAGCAGTAGCGGCCCCGATGATGAGCAGTTCTTC	CASSSGPDDEQFF
NA	TRBV5-1	NA	TRBJ1-6	TGCGCCAGCAGCCCCGATGGACGGCCTAATTCACCCCTCCACTTT	CASSPDGRPNSPLHF
once	TRBV19	NA	TRBJ1-3	TGTGCCAGTAGTACGACAAACACCATATATTTT	CASSTTNTIYF
NA	TRBV13	NA	TRBJ2-7	TGTGCCAGCAGCTTAGCTGGGGGGCGCCTCTCCTACGAGCAGTACTTC	CASSLAGGRLSYEQYF
NA	TRBV19	NA	TRBJ1-1	TGTGCCAGTAGTATAAGGAACAGGGTAAACACTGAAGCTTTCTTT	CASSIRNRVNTEAFF
hyperexpanded	TRBV5-1	NA	TRBJ2-5	TGCGCCAGCAGCTTGGCCAGCCGGGGTCAAGAGACCCAGTACTTC	CASSLASRGQETQYF
NA	TRBV10-1	TRBD1	TRBJ1-3	TGCGCCAGCAGTGAGCGACCCGGGACAGGGGCTGGAAACACCATATATTTT	CASSERPGTGAGNTIYF
NA	TRBV16	TRBD2	TRBJ2-3	TGTGCCAGCAGCCAATTAGGGACTAGCGGGACGAGCACAGATACGCAGTATTTT	CASSQLGTSGTSTDTQYF
NA	TRBV30	NA	TRBJ2-5	TGTGCCTGGAGTGTACTTGGCCCGTTAGAGACCCAGTACTTC	CAWSVLGPLETQYF
NA	TRBV27	NA	TRBJ2-3	TGTGCCAGCAGTTTATCTAGGGCCCAGACAGATACGCAGTATTTT	CASSLSRAQTDTQYF
NA	TRBV11-2	TRBD1	TRBJ2-5	TGTGCCAGCAGCTTAGGGCGACAGGGATTGAGGGAGACCCAGTACTTC	CASSLGRQGLRETQYF
NA	TRBV10-3	TRBD2	TRBJ2-3	TGTGCCATCAGTGAGTCCCTAGCGGGAGCCACAGATACGCAGTATTTT	CAISESLAGATDTQYF
NA	TRBV24-1	TRBD2	TRBJ2-6	TGTGCCACGGGGGGGGGAGATGGAGGTAGGAGCTCTGGGGCCAACGTCCTGACTTTC	CATGGGDGGRSSGANVLTF
NA	TRBV7-9	TRBD1	TRBJ2-7	TGTGCCAGCAGCTCAGTCCGGGACAGGTCCTACGAGCAGTACTTC	CASSSVRDRSYEQYF
NA	TRBV9	NA	TRBJ2-5	TGTGCCAGCAGCGTAGCTAGTCGGGGGAGAGAGACCCAGTACTTC	CASSVASRGRETQYF
NA	TRBV6-6	NA	TRBJ1-1	TGTGCCAGCAGTTACATGGGGGGGAAAAACACTGAAGCTTTCTTT	CASSYMGGKNTEAFF
NA	TRBV27	NA	TRBJ2-1	TGTGCCAGCAGTTTATCGCTGGACCCCAGCAATGAGCAGTTCTTC	CASSLSLDPSNEQFF
NA	TRBV4-1	NA	TRBJ1-1	TGCGCCAGCAGCCTCTCTGCGAGCAACACTGAAGCTTTCTTT	CASSLSASNTEAFF
NA	TRBV6-5	NA	TRBJ1-1	TGTGCCAGCAGTTACCCCGGGATCAACACTGAAGCTTTCTTT	CASSYPGINTEAFF
NA	TRBV5-4	NA	TRBJ2-1	TGTGCCAGCAGCTTTAGAAACCCCGATGAGCAGTTCTTC	CASSFRNPDEQFF
NA	TRBV7-3	NA	TRBJ2-3	TGTGCCAGCAGTGCTAGCACGACAGATACGCAGTATTTT	CASSASTTDTQYF
NA	TRBV7-3	TRBD2	TRBJ2-7	TGTGCCAGCAGCAGATCTAGCGGGAGTTACGAGCAGTACTTC	CASSRSSGSYEQYF
NA	TRBV6-5	NA	TRBJ1-6	TGTGCCAGCAGTTCTTATAATTCACCCCTCCACTTT	CASSSYNSPLHF
NA	TRBV18	NA	TRBJ1-4	TGTGCCAGCTCACCAGGGATAACCCCGGGGGAAAAACTGTTTTTT	CASSPGITPGEKLFF
NA	TRBV30	TRBD1	TRBJ2-7	TGTGCCTACACAGGACGACAGGGCCGATTCGAGCAGTACTTC	CAYTGRQGRFEQYF
once	TRBV6-6	NA	TRBJ2-7	TGTGCCAGCAGTGCAGGGGGGAGGACCTACGAGCAGTACTTC	CASSAGGRTYEQYF
NA	TRBV20-1	NA	TRBJ1-1	TGCAGTGCTAGACCTAACACTGAAGCTTTCTTT	CSARPNTEAFF
once	TRBV15	TRBD1	TRBJ1-6	TGTGCCACCAGCAGAGACCGAGACCGGGACAGGGTTAATTCACCCCTCCACTTT	CATSRDRDRDRVNSPLHF
NA	TRBV5-4	NA	TRBJ2-3	TGTGCCAGCAGCCTCGACAGGATAGATACGCAGTATTTT	CASSLDRIDTQYF
NA	TRBV24-1	NA	TRBJ2-1	TGTGCCACCAGTGGTCCCTTCAGGGGCTCCTACAATGAGCAGTTCTTC	CATSGPFRGSYNEQFF
NA	TRBV19	NA	TRBJ1-2	TGTGCCAGTAGCCCAACGGACAGTTTCTATGGCTACACCTTC	CASSPTDSFYGYTF